Following are 7 T cell receptor beta chains from one sample sequenced in a study of shared clonotypes between healthy human individuals. Repertoires were generated with immunoSEQ multiplex PCR, while TCRdb's copy carries only in-frame clones and drops some. The sample yields more than 1.2 million clones, 98% seen once. Sequenced sample: naive CD4+ T cells sorted from blood. Subset denoted: CD45RA+ positively selected. The receptor source for this set is a man aged 25-45 years in good health.

The chain uses TRBV9 and TRBJ2-6, with D perhaps given as TRBD1 or TRBD2 (5 bases each). The CDR3 length is 17 residues. V was cut by 6 bases and J by 0 bases, with 16 bases left in between. Per the germline V gene, CDR1 is SGDLS and CDR2 is YYNGEE. CDR3 DNA sequence: TGTGCCAGCATGTCACGGGGCGGGCCCTCTGGGGCCAACGTCCTGACTTTC. It encodes CASMSRGGPSGANVLTF. The full variable domain, its missing parts supplied by reference TRBV9 and TRBJ2-6, is DSGVTQTPKHLITATGQRVTLRCSPRSGDLSVYWYQQSLDQGLQFLIQYYNGEERAKGNILERFSAQQFPDLHSELNLSSLELGDSALYFCASMSRGGPSGANVLTFGAGSRLTVL.

This sequence joins TRBV28 and TRBJ2-7, with TRBD2 matching over 10 bases. V lost 3 bases to trimming and J lost 3 bases; unmatched junction nucleotides: 5. The CDR3 is made up of 15 amino acids. In germline, CDR1 is MDHEN, CDR2 SYDVKM. Here the CDR3 reads CASSFPSGSGYEQYF. In DNA, the CDR3 is TGTGCCAGCAGTTTCCCTAGCGGGAGCGGCTACGAGCAGTACTTC.

The rearrangement links TRBV29-1 to TRBJ2-7; unclear D gene. The V end lost 7 bases, the J end lost 5 bases, and 15 bases lay between the germline ends. Germline loops: CDR1 SQVTM, CDR2 ANQGSEA. CDR3 size: 12 residues. The CDR3 loop is CSAIEATNEQYF. Here the CDR3 DNA reads TGCAGCGCGATTGAGGCTACGAACGAGCAGTACTTC.

This clone was recorded once. The chain recombines TRBV7-3 with TRBJ2-2, with 9 nucleotides matching TRBD2. This CDR3 spans 17 amino acids. Germline CDR1 and CDR2: SGHTA and FQGTGA. V trimming: 4 bases; J trimming: 6 bases; junction bases outside the gene matches: 12. This CDR3 reads CASSSGLANRRAGELFF. In DNA form, the CDR3 reads TGTGCCAGCAGCTCGGGACTAGCAAACCGGAGGGCCGGGGAGCTGTTTTTT.

The chain has TRBV6-5 and TRBJ1-1; D remains unclear. The CDR3 has 14 amino acids. Trimming shortened V by 6 bases and J by 1 base, and 12 bases separated the two germline ends. Germline-derived CDR1 and CDR2 are MNHEY and SVGAGI. CDR3 sequence reads: CASRVWVSNTEAFF. CDR3 nucleotide sequence: TGTGCCAGCAGAGTATGGGTATCGAACACTGAAGCTTTCTTT.

The chain is built from TRBV5-6 and TRBJ2-1; 7 bases map to TRBD1. The germline gives CDR1 SGHDT, CDR2 YYEEEE. With 4 bases clipped from V and 4 bases from J, the junction kept 2 bases outside the gene matches. The CDR3 sequence is 13 residues long. The DNA for the CDR3 is TGTGCCAGCAGCACGGGACAGTACAATGAGCAGTTCTTC. Amino acids: CASSTGQYNEQFF.

The chain has TRBV10-3 and TRBJ2-1; weak D call: TRBD1 (6 bases). Germline V gene data show CDR1 as ENHRY and CDR2 as SYGVKD. Trimming stripped 3 bases from V and 7 bases from J, with 16 bases between. There are 15 residues in the CDR3. The CDR3 is CAISEDPQRGNEQFF. In nucleotides, the CDR3 is TGTGCCATCAGTGAAGACCCACAGAGGGGGAATGAGCAGTTCTTC.